Each of the 14 T cell receptor beta chains below was sequenced from the same sample in a study of beta chain features in type 1 diabetes (dated by TCRdb to about 2018). Receptor amplification or capture employed the immunoSEQ multiplex PCR assay. The High Capacity cDNA Reverse Transcription Kit was used to reverse transcribe all of the isolated RNA, meaning that expressed TCRB transcripts were what got sequenced. As stored in TCRdb, this immuneACCESS dataset retains in-frame rearrangements with V and J assigned. A fraction of the clones does not appear; measured against another copy, unresolved V genes explain less than half of the discrepancy, and the remainder lacks a known reason. The sample has a few hundred thousand clones on record, around 25% of them singletons. Jointly, the top ten make up 0.012% of the sample. Overall results and qualifications from the work: In all four CD4+ subsets, TCRB CDR3 length was moderately but significantly shorter in type 1 diabetes patients.

What these receptors recognize is not known. What was sequenced was naive CD4+ T cells from blood. The intended sense of this specimen's cell subset or site label: true naive CD4+ T cells. These receptors were taken from a woman between 25 and 40 years old with type 1 diabetes.

This clone has a handful of counts. The chain recombines TRBV29-1 with TRBJ1-1; tentatively, D is TRBD1 (6 bases). CDR1 and CDR2 from the germline V gene are SQVTM and ANQGSEA. The CDR3 is 13 amino acids. Trimming took 7 bases from V and 1 from J, leaving 13 bases between them. The CDR3 DNA is TGCAGCGCTGGGGACAAGCCGAACACTGAAGCTTTCTTT. Its protein product is CSAGDKPNTEAFF.

V and J are TRBV15 and TRBJ2-3, with 13 bases matching TRBD2. Germline CDR1 reads LNHNV; CDR2 reads YYDKDF (reference sequence). V dropped 3 bases and J dropped 2; count of bases not matched to a gene: 2. This CDR3 spans 16 amino acids. The CDR3 loop is CATSRGLAGFTDTQYF. The CDR3 nucleotides read TGTGCCACCAGCAGGGGACTAGCGGGATTCACAGATACGCAGTATTTT.

The gene calls are TRBV6-6 and TRBJ2-7; a weak D match, TRBD1 (6 bases). V was clipped by 5 bases and J by 7 bases, with 12 bases between them. The CDR3 sequence is 12 residues long. Germline-derived CDR1 and CDR2 are MNHNY and SVGAGI (reference sequence). The CDR3 reads CASSQPDREQYF. CDR3 coding DNA: TGTGCCAGCAGTCAGCCAGACAGGGAGCAGTACTTC.

This clone has just a few counts. The V call is TRBV5-1, the J call TRBJ2-1; 9 nucleotides align to TRBD2. Germline values: CDR1 SGHRS, CDR2 YFSETQ. CDR3 length equals 14 residues. Trimming at V came to 7 bases and at J to 7 bases, leaving 9 bases not matched to a gene. The CDR3 spells CASFTSGPLNEQFF. For the CDR3, the DNA is TGCGCCAGCTTTACTAGCGGGCCCTTGAATGAGCAGTTCTTC. The full variable domain, with the rest looked up from reference TRBV5-1 and TRBJ2-1, is KAGVTQTPRYLIKTRGQQVTLSCSPISGHRSVSWYQQTPGQGLQFLFEYFSETQRNKGNFPGRFSGRQFSNSRSEMNVSTLELGDSALYLCASFTSGPLNEQFFGPGTRLTVL.

This clone was counted only a few times. The chain is built from TRBV30 and TRBJ2-1, with a possible D match to TRBD1 (5 bases). Trimming removed 0 bases at V and 1 base at J, with 10 bases between. This CDR3 has 15 residues. From germline, CDR1 is GTSNPN and CDR2 SVGIG (reference sequence). CDR3 in amino acids: CAWSVGQGSYNEQFF. CDR3 in DNA: TGTGCCTGGAGTGTAGGCCAGGGATCCTACAATGAGCAGTTCTTC.

The CDR3 sequence is CASSASGTSGPYEQYF. The CDR3 DNA follows: TGTGCCAGCAGCGCATCCGGGACTAGCGGACCCTACGAGCAGTACTTC. The chain couples TRBV4-2 to TRBJ2-7; 11 bases map to TRBD2. Per the germline V gene, CDR1 is LGHNA and CDR2 is YNFKEQ. The CDR3 extends over 16 amino acids. V lost 5 bases, J lost 2 bases, and 8 bases stayed unmatched.

This clone turned up a few times. The chain has TRBV5-4 and TRBJ2-5, with 8 bases fitting TRBD2. V was clipped by 2 bases and J by 1 base; unmatched bases: 1. The CDR3 covers 14 residues. Germline V lookup: CDR1 SGHNT, CDR2 YYREEE (reference sequence). The DNA of the CDR3 is TGTGCCAGCAGCTTCACTAGCGGCCAAGAGACCCAGTACTTC. As protein: CASSFTSGQETQYF.

The V and J genes are TRBV29-1 and TRBJ2-7, with a tentative D call TRBD2 (6 bases). CDR3 size: 12 residues. V was shortened by 4 bases and J by 4 bases, with 11 bases between the two germline ends. Germline CDR1 SQVTM, CDR2 ANQGSEA. The CDR3 nucleotides are TGCAGCGTTGGCGGGGACCCTTACGAGCAGTACTTC. This gives the protein CSVGGDPYEQYF.

V usage is TRBV15 and J usage is TRBJ2-5, with 8 bases fitting TRBD2. CDR3 size: 15 residues. CDR1 LNHNV and CDR2 YYDKDF come from the germline V gene (reference sequence). The trim removed 5 bases at V and 2 bases at J, leaving 7 bases unmatched. CDR3 region: CATSFGLAEQETQYF. The CDR3 DNA is TGTGCCACCAGCTTCGGACTAGCAGAGCAAGAGACCCAGTACTTC.

This clone was detected only a few times. This chain links TRBV10-1 with TRBJ2-7; D is perhaps TRBD2 (6 bases). V was clipped by 2 bases and J by 2 bases, with 16 bases between them. In germline, CDR1 is WNHNN, CDR2 SYGVQD (reference sequence). This CDR3 spans 16 amino acids. The CDR3 DNA follows: TGCGCCAGCAGTGAGAGGATAGCGGAGATCGCCTACGAGCAGTACTTC. Protein: CASSERIAEIAYEQYF.

This clone has a single count. This chain connects TRBV7-9 to TRBJ1-2; D perhaps matches TRBD1 (6 bases). The CDR3 sequence is 15 residues long. The germline CDR1 and CDR2 sequences are SEHNR and FQNEAQ (reference sequence). V dropped 5 bases and J dropped 11 bases, with 24 bases sitting between them. CDR3 in DNA: TGTGCCAGCAGCCTGATCCGGGACAAGCCTTATGAGTACACCTTC. This codes for CASSLIRDKPYEYTF.

This rearrangement joins TRBV7-3 to TRBJ2-1, with 8 bases matching TRBD2. Germline values: CDR1 SGHTA, CDR2 FQGTGA. This CDR3 is built from 15 residues. Unmatched junction bases numbered 12, after V lost 5 bases and J lost 9 bases. CDR3 nucleotides: TGTGCCAGCAGCCCACCGGGACTAGGAATGAGTGAGCAGTTCTTC. As protein: CASSPPGLGMSEQFF.

This clone was seen more than once but under ten times. The rearrangement uses TRBV4-1 and TRBJ2-7; 14 bases map to TRBD2. V dropped 6 bases and J dropped 5; count of bases not matched to a gene: 12. This CDR3 has 17 amino acids. Germline assignment: CDR1 MGHRA and CDR2 YSYEKL. The CDR3 is CASRPGTSGRSSHEQYF. In DNA, the CDR3 is TGCGCCAGCAGACCCGGGACTAGCGGGAGATCTAGCCACGAGCAGTACTTC.

This clone was observed a handful of times. This chain's CDR3 is CAWGLAGTETQYF. CDR3 sequence (DNA): TGTGCCTGGGGACTAGCGGGAACGGAGACCCAGTACTTC. This chain uses TRBV30 with TRBJ2-5, with TRBD2 matching over 12 bases. V lost 5 bases to trimming and J lost 5 bases; unmatched junction nucleotides: 3. The CDR3 runs 13 residues. The germline CDR1 and CDR2 sequences are GTSNPN and SVGIG (reference sequence).